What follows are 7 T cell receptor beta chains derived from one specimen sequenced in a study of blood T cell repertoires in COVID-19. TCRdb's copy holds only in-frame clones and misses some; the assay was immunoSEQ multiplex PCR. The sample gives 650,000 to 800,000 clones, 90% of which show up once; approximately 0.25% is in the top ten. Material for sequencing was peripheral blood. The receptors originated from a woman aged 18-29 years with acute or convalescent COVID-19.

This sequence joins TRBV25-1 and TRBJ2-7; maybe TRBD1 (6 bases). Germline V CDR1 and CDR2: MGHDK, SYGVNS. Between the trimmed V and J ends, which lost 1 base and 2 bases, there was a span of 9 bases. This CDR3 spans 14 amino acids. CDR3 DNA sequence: TGTGCCAGCAGTGAATTGACAGGTACCTACGAGCAGTACTTC. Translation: CASSELTGTYEQYF.

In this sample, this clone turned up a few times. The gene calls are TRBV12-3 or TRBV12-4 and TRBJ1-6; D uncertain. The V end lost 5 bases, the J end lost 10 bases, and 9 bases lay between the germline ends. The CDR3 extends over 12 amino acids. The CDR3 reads CASSAHSSPLHF. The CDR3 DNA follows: TGTGCCAGCAGTGCTCACAGCTCACCCCTCCACTTT.

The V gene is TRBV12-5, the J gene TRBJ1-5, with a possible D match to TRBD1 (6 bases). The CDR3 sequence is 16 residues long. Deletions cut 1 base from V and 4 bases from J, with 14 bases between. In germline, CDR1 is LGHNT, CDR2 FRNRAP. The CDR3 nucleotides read TGTGCTAGTGGTTTGGAGCCGACAGGTCCGAATCAGCCCCAGCATTTT. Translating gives CASGLEPTGPNQPQHF.

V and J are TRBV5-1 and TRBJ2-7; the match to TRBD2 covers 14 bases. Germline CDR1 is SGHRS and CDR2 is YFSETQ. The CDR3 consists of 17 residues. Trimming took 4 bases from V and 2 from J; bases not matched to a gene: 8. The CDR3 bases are TGCGCCAGCAGCATCCGACTAGCGGGGGGGCCCGCCTACGAGCAGTACTTC. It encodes CASSIRLAGGPAYEQYF.

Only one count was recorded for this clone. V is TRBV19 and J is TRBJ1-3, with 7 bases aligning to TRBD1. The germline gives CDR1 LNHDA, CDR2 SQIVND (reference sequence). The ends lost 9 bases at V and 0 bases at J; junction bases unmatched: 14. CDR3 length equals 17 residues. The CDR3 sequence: CASRQGLGGPSGNTIYF. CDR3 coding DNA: TGTGCCAGCCGACAGGGACTCGGGGGCCCCTCTGGAAACACCATATATTTT.

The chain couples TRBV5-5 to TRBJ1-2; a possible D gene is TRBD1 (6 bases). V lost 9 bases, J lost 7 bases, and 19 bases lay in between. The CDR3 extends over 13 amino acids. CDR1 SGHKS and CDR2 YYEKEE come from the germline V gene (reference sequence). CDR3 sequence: CATEGGARTGYTF. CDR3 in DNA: TGTGCCACCGAGGGGGGGGCGAGAACTGGCTACACCTTC. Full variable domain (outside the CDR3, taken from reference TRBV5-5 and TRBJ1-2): DAGVTQSPTHLIKTRGQQVTLRCSPISGHKSVSWYQQVLGQGPQFIFQYYEKEERGRGNFPDRFSARQFPNYSSELNVNALLLGDSALYLCATEGGARTGYTFGSGTRLTVV.

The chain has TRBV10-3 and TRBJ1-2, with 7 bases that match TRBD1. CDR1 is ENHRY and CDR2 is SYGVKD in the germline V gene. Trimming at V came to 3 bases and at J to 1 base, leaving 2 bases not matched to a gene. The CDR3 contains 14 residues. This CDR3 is CAISEQGNNYGYTF. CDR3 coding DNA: TGTGCCATCAGTGAACAGGGGAATAACTATGGCTACACCTTC.